The sequence of this TCR beta chain was determined in a study of cytomegalovirus exposure and HLA in healthy donors. V lost 0 bases to trimming and J lost 4 bases, with 11 bases between them. Germline CDR1 SGHNT, CDR2 YYREEE (reference sequence). This CDR3 has 14 residues. When sampled, the donors appeared nominally healthy, though they likely had unrecorded immune exposures. It was with 60 Vbeta and 13 Jbeta primers that the PCR ran. Assay: immunoSEQ multiplex PCR; the TCRdb copy retains only in-frame clones and omits some. The profile covers 150,000 to 200,000 clones, with about four fifths appearing a single time and about 1.8% taken by the ten largest.

The TCR sequence derives from a man between 18 and 29 years old in good health and CMV-seronegative. J is TRBJ2-7 and V is TRBV5-4; the D gene is possibly TRBD1 (6 bases). The sample consisted of PBMCs. The CDR3 DNA reads TGTGCCAGCAGCTTGGACAGGGAAGGATACGAGCAGTACTTC. The encoded protein is CASSLDREGYEQYF. Looking up the rest from reference TRBV5-4 and TRBJ2-7 gives the full variable domain: ETGVTQSPTHLIKTRGQQVTLRCSSQSGHNTVSWYQQALGQGPQFIFQYYREEENGRGNFPPRFSGLQFPNYSSELNVNALELDDSALYLCASSLDREGYEQYFGPGTRLTVT.